Listed below are T cell receptor beta chains from one sample, sequenced in a study of OX40 agonist ivuxolimab in advanced cancers. Libraries were prepared by immunoSEQ multiplex PCR; TCRdb keeps only in-frame clonotypes and omits some of them. Of roughly 56,000 clones detected, 86% appear once; the ten largest clones hold about 3%. Material: CD4+ or CD8+ T cells sorted from blood, obtained in a trial of the OX40 agonist ivuxolimab. The receptors were gathered from an adult with an advanced solid tumor such as melanoma, head and neck, liver or kidney cancer. The CDR3 runs from the conserved cysteine through the conserved F or W. D genes are given only for firm matches. Size tells how often a clone was seen (once, few, many) or the class of an expanded clone, and some rows leave it out.

>TRBJ2-5|TRBD2|.|TRBV6-5
TGTGCCAGCAGTTACGGCAGCGGGGAGCTCCAAGAGACCCAGTACTTC
CASSYGSGELQETQYF
>TRBJ2-3|.|.|TRBV13
TGTGCCAGCAGCTTAGGATTATCGGGAGTAGATACGCAGTATTTT
CASSLGLSGVDTQYF
>TRBJ2-2|.|.|TRBV5-4
TGTGCCAGCAGCCCTCAGGGAACGAACACCGGGGAGCTGTTTTTT
CASSPQGTNTGELFF
>TRBJ2-7|.|.|TRBV18
TGTGCCAGCTCACCAGCTTCGTCCTACGAGCAGTACTTC
CASSPASSYEQYF
>TRBJ2-7|.|few|TRBV13
TGTGCCAGCAGCTTATGGGGTTCCTACGAGCAGTACTTC
CASSLWGSYEQYF
>TRBJ2-7|.|.|TRBV29-1
TGCAGCGTTGGCAGGGACTCCTACGAGCAGTACTTC
CSVGRDSYEQYF
>TRBJ2-5|TRBD2|.|TRBV6-1
TGTGCCAGCAGCCCGGTAAGCGGGGGCCAAGAGACCCAGTACTTC
CASSPVSGGQETQYF
>TRBJ2-7|.|.|TRBV7-2
TGTGCCAGCAGCCCAGGACAGATTGGCGAGCAGTACTTC
CASSPGQIGEQYF
>TRBJ1-2|.|.|TRBV6-5
TGTGCCAGCAGTTACTCAGGCAGGTCCAACTATGGCTACACCTTC
CASSYSGRSNYGYTF
>TRBJ1-2|.|few|TRBV7-3
TGTGCCAGCAGCCGCGAAGGGGCCCCACCCAATGGCTACACCTTC
CASSREGAPPNGYTF
>TRBJ2-2|.|few|TRBV2
TGTGCCAGCAGTGAAGCAGGGGACTTTCGGGAGCTGTTTTTT
CASSEAGDFRELFF
>TRBJ2-3|TRBD1|.|TRBV5-5
TGTGCCAGCAGCTGGAGACAGGGGGCCGATACGCAGTATTTT
CASSWRQGADTQYF
>TRBJ1-1|.|once|TRBV7-9
TGTGCCAGCAGGGGCACAGGGACGAACACTGAAGCTTTCTTT
CASRGTGTNTEAFF
>TRBJ2-1|TRBD2|.|TRBV6-7
TGTGCCAGCAGCCTCCTGGTAGCGGGATACAATGAGCAGTTCTTC
CASSLLVAGYNEQFF
>TRBJ2-1|.|.|TRBV7-9
TGTGCCAGCAGTTCGATCTCCGGAACCGGGTGGACAGACAATGAGGTGCAGTTCTTC
CASSSISGTGWTDNEVQFF
>TRBJ2-2|.|few|TRBV7-6
TGTGCCAGCTCCGGGGAAGGAACCGGGGAGCTGTTTTTT
CASSGEGTGELFF
>TRBJ2-7|TRBD2|.|TRBV28
TGTGCCAGCAGCCCCCGGAGACTAGCCTACTACGAGCAGTACTTC
CASSPRRLAYYEQYF
>TRBJ2-7|.|few|TRBV5-6
TGTGCCAGCAGCTTGATGGTCCCGTCTCCCTACGAGCAGTACTTC
CASSLMVPSPYEQYF
>TRBJ2-7|TRBD1|.|TRBV7-9
TGTGCCAGCAGCGACTCCGGGACAGGGGGCTACGAGCAGTACTTC
CASSDSGTGGYEQYF
>TRBJ1-6|TRBD1|.|TRBV6-5
TGTGCCAGCAGTTGGACAGGGGAGCTCTATAATTCACCCCTCCACTTT
CASSWTGELYNSPLHF
>TRBJ2-2|TRBD1|.|TRBV5-4
TGTGCCAGCAGGAGACAGGGTTCAAACACCGGGGAGCTGTTTTTT
CASRRQGSNTGELFF
>TRBJ1-5|.|once|TRBV9
TGTGCCAGCAGCGTAGCAGAACATCAGCCCCAGCATTTT
CASSVAEHQPQHF
>TRBJ2-6|TRBD2|.|TRBV7-9
TGTGCCAGCAGCTTAGATGGCGGGGGAGTCAGCTCTGGGGCCAACGTCCTGACTTTC
CASSLDGGGVSSGANVLTF